One sample yielded the 21 T cell receptor beta chains listed below, sequenced in a study of T cells after yellow fever vaccination. TCRdb fed the 5' RACE reads into MiXCR, producing one record per CDR3 protein. Of about 45,000 distinct CDR3 sequences in the sample, 6.8% were seen once. The sample here was CD8+ T cells not binding an NS4B(214-222) dextramer, sorted from PBMCs, taken 45 days after the yellow fever booster vaccination. The receptors come from a man aged 25-40 years who received the YFV17D yellow fever vaccine.

This clonotype was seen repeatedly, ten times or more. The V and J genes are TRBV4-3 and TRBJ2-4; D is perhaps TRBD1 or TRBD2 (6 bases each). The germline gives CDR1 LGHNA, CDR2 YSLEER. Trimming pared 0 bases from V and 2 bases from J, leaving 14 bases between. CDR3 length equals 17 residues. The CDR3 coding sequence is TGCGCCAGCAGCCAAGACCCTGAGGGGGGTTCCAAAAACATTCAGTACTTC. This sequence encodes CASSQDPEGGSKNIQYF.

This clonotype has ten or more counts. This chain links TRBV20-1 with TRBJ2-7; D gene unclear. The CDR3 has 13 residues. V was trimmed by 5 bases and J by 0 bases, leaving 11 bases between them. The germline CDR1 and CDR2 sequences are DFQATT and SNEGSKA (reference sequence). As DNA, the CDR3 is TGCAGTGCTCCATCAGACACCTCCTACGAGCAGTACTTC. The encoded protein is CSAPSDTSYEQYF.

At least ten counts were recorded for this clonotype. The rearrangement joins TRBV7-9 to TRBJ1-4; D uncertain. Deletions cut 8 bases from V and 0 bases from J, with 7 bases between. Per the germline V gene, CDR1 is SEHNR and CDR2 is FQNEAQ (reference sequence). The CDR3 sequence is 13 residues long. The CDR3 spells CASLPATNEKLFF. As DNA, the CDR3 is TGTGCCAGCCTACCCGCAACTAATGAAAAACTGTTTTTT.

The chain is built from TRBV15 and TRBJ2-3; D remains ambiguous. Trimming took 5 bases from V and 4 from J, leaving 10 bases between them. Germline V CDR1 and CDR2: LNHNV, YYDKDF (reference sequence). This CDR3 comprises 13 residues. CDR3 sequence: CATSGGFADTQYF. The CDR3, as DNA: TGTGCCACCAGCGGTGGATTTGCAGATACGCAGTATTTT.

With respect to this clonotype: A read error is possible here, since a much larger clone lies one base away. CDR3: CASSLRQGMLETQYF. Here the CDR3 DNA reads TGTGCCAGCAGCCTGCGACAGGGAATGTTAGAGACCCAGTACTTC. The rearrangement links TRBV7-8 to TRBJ2-5; 7 nucleotides match TRBD1. This CDR3 region has 15 residues. Germline CDR1 reads SGHVS; CDR2 reads FQNEAQ. V dropped 5 bases and J dropped 4; count of bases not matched to a gene: 10.

Remarks on this clonotype: Just one base apart from a much larger clone, this may be a read error. This chain uses TRBV7-6 with TRBJ1-1; 7 bases fit TRBD1. The CDR3 is 15 residues long. Per germline, CDR1 SGHVS and CDR2 FNYEAQ. CDR3 bases: TGTGCCAGCAGCTTACCGGACAGGATGAACACTGAAGCTTCCTTT. This codes for CASSLPDRMNTEASF.

This clonotype was seen repeatedly, ten times or more. The genes are TRBV27 and TRBJ2-7, with no clear D. V was cut by 3 bases and J by 7 bases, with 13 bases left in between. The length of the CDR3 is 13 residues. From germline, CDR1 is MNHEY and CDR2 SMNVEV (reference sequence). CDR3 in DNA: TGTGCCAGCAGTTTTTTCGTGGGCCGGGAGCAGTACTTC. It is translated as CASSFFVGREQYF.

The chain employs TRBV18 and TRBJ1-1, with 8 bases fitting TRBD1. This CDR3 has 15 residues. After removal of 3 bases from V and 1 base from J, the junction contained 4 bases not matched to a gene. Germline V gene data show CDR1 as KGHSH and CDR2 as LQKENI. CDR3 in DNA: TGTGCCAGCTCACCGTCCGGGACAGGGAACACTGAAGCTTTCTTT. Translating it yields CASSPSGTGNTEAFF.

This clonotype was picked up many times. This chain links TRBV20-1 with TRBJ2-1; a possible D gene is TRBD2 (5 bases). This CDR3 comprises 16 residues. Looked up from germline, CDR1 is DFQATT and CDR2 is SNEGSKA (reference sequence). V was pared by 1 base and J by 2 bases, with 15 bases between. The CDR3 DNA sequence: TGCAGTGCTAGAGCGAGTAGAGTCGGGACCTACAATGAGCAGTTCTTC. This sequence encodes CSARASRVGTYNEQFF.

This chain links TRBV5-5 with TRBJ1-2; no firm D call. The germline gives CDR1 SGHKS, CDR2 YYEKEE (reference sequence). This CDR3 comprises 13 residues. Trimming shortened V by 3 bases and J by 4 bases, and 10 bases separated the two germline ends. The CDR3 loop is CASSYGGGYGYTF. The CDR3, as DNA: TGTGCCAGCAGCTACGGTGGCGGCTATGGCTACACCTTC.

Remarks on this clonotype: With a much larger clone just one base away, this may be a read error. This chain links TRBV29-1 with TRBJ2-1, with 12 bases aligning to TRBD2. Germline loops: CDR1 SQVTM, CDR2 ANQGSEA. The CDR3 is 16 residues long. CDR3 nucleotides: TGCATCGTGGCGACTAGCGGGAGCCGGTTTCCCCATGAGCAGTTCTTC. This translates into CIVATSGSRFPHEQFF.

This clonotype was seen repeatedly, ten times or more. This sequence joins TRBV7-9 and TRBJ2-1; D gene uncertain. In germline, CDR1 is SEHNR, CDR2 FQNEAQ (reference sequence). The CDR3 length is 12 residues. V lost 3 bases and J lost 5, with 5 bases in between. CDR3 protein: CASSFNHNEQFF. The CDR3 DNA follows: TGTGCCAGCAGCTTCAACCACAATGAGCAGTTCTTC.

This clonotype was counted at least ten times. This chain connects TRBV7-2 to TRBJ2-7; 11 nucleotides match TRBD2. V shed 5 bases and J 6 bases; nucleotides not matched to a gene: 6. This CDR3 is 14 amino acids long. The germline CDR1 and CDR2 sequences are SGHTA and FQGNSA. The CDR3 here is CASSTLAGGPEQYF. In DNA form, the CDR3 reads TGTGCCAGCAGCACCTTAGCGGGAGGGCCCGAGCAGTACTTC.

In this sample, this clonotype turned up a few times. The chain combines TRBV4-3 with TRBJ2-5, with 9 bases that match TRBD2. V lost 1 base to trimming and J lost 5 bases; unmatched junction nucleotides: 14. The CDR3 length is 18 residues. In germline, CDR1 is LGHNA, CDR2 YSLEER. The CDR3 here is CASSQAFLLAGDGETQYF. Here the CDR3 DNA reads TGCGCCAGCAGCCAAGCGTTCCTGTTAGCGGGAGACGGGGAGACCCAGTACTTC.

At least ten counts were recorded for this clonotype. This chain uses TRBV24-1 with TRBJ2-3; TRBD2 matches 11 bases. CDR1 is KGHDR, CDR2 SFDVKD, per germline. The V gene end was trimmed by 3 bases and the J gene end by 2 bases; junction bases not matched to a gene: 9. The CDR3 has 18 amino acids. The CDR3 region is CATSDTPGTSGHTDTQYF. CDR3 bases: TGTGCCACCAGTGATACCCCCGGGACTAGCGGACACACAGATACGCAGTATTTT.

The sample holds many counts of this clonotype. The J gene is TRBJ2-5, the V gene TRBV23-1; 8 bases match TRBD2. TRBV23-1 is an ORF, with its function uncertain. V was clipped by 9 bases and J by 4 bases; unmatched bases: 13. This CDR3 comprises 15 residues. CDR3 DNA sequence: TGCGCCAGGCCGGGACTAGTGGGGGATGGAGAGACCCAGTACTTC. This translates into CARPGLVGDGETQYF.

Ten or more counts support this clonotype. The chain joins TRBV27 to TRBJ2-7; D is uncertain. Trimming took 6 bases from V and 0 from J, leaving 6 bases between them. The CDR3 runs to 12 residues. Germline V lookup: CDR1 MNHEY, CDR2 SMNVEV (reference sequence). Here the CDR3 DNA reads TGTGCCAGCAGCGATGGCTCCTACGAGCAGTACTTC. Amino acids: CASSDGSYEQYF.

This clonotype occurred many times. This sequence joins TRBV7-6 and TRBJ2-7; 7 nucleotides match TRBD1. CDR1 SGHVS and CDR2 FNYEAQ come from the germline V gene. V lost 5 bases to trimming and J lost 4 bases; unmatched junction nucleotides: 5. This CDR3 region has 13 residues. Here the CDR3 DNA reads TGTGCCAGCAGCGAAGGGGGCCCATACGAGCAGTACTTC. It yields the protein CASSEGGPYEQYF.

This clonotype has at least ten counts. The V and J genes are TRBV6-6 and TRBJ2-1; D is ambiguous. CDR1 MNHNY and CDR2 SVGAGI come from the germline V gene (reference sequence). The CDR3 contains 12 residues. Trimming removed 5 bases at V and 8 bases at J, with 10 bases between. This chain's CDR3 is CASSVIADEQFF. Written as DNA, the CDR3 is TGTGCCAGCAGTGTGATAGCAGATGAGCAGTTCTTC.

This clonotype was observed at least ten times. The J gene is TRBJ2-1, the V gene TRBV27; possible D gene TRBD1, 5 bases. The V end lost 2 bases, the J end lost 7 bases, and 6 bases lay between the germline ends. This CDR3 has 12 residues. CDR1 MNHEY and CDR2 SMNVEV come from the germline V gene (reference sequence). The CDR3 DNA reads TGTGCCAGCAGTTTAGGGGCAAATGAGCAGTTCTTC. This translates into CASSLGANEQFF.

The chain carries TRBV4-3 and TRBJ1-4; D gene ambiguous. Germline assignment: CDR1 LGHNA and CDR2 YSLEER. This CDR3 comprises 15 residues. Trimming pared 0 bases from V and 8 bases from J, leaving 13 bases between. In nucleotides, the CDR3 is TGCGCCAGCAGCCAAGAATCTCGGCTCGGGGAAAAACTGTTTTTT. This encodes CASSQESRLGEKLFF.